Shown below are 32 T cell receptor beta chains from a single sample sequenced in a study of T cells in localized non-small cell lung cancer. The table came from immunoSEQ multiplex PCR; TCRdb's copy has only in-frame clones and leaves some out. The table includes 30,000 to 45,000 clones, roughly 88% detected once. The specimen was peripheral blood, collected before any cancer treatment. These receptor sequences come from a woman aged 35 to 70 with stage I lung adenocarcinoma.

The chain couples TRBV5-4 to TRBJ2-1; 10 bases fit TRBD2. The V segment lost 0 bases and the J segment 1 base; nucleotides outside the gene matches: 4. Germline CDR1 is SGHNT and CDR2 is YYREEE (reference sequence). The CDR3 is 17 residues long. CDR3 region: CASSLGLAGSSYNEQFF. CDR3 bases: TGTGCCAGCAGCTTGGGACTAGCGGGCTCTTCCTACAATGAGCAGTTCTTC.

V and J are TRBV5-8 and TRBJ1-5, with D hard to call. Germline CDR1 and CDR2: SGHTS and YDEGEE. V shed 4 bases and J shed 7 bases, with 15 bases lying between them. The CDR3 sequence is 14 residues long. The CDR3 DNA is TGTGCCAGCAGCGCCGGGGAGGTCGGCCAGCCCCAGCATTTT. Translating gives CASSAGEVGQPQHF.

The genes are TRBV27 and TRBJ2-6, with D hard to call. Trimming removed 11 bases at V and 1 base at J, with 9 bases between. Germline CDR1 reads MNHEY; CDR2 reads SMNVEV (reference sequence). The CDR3 contains 13 residues. The CDR3 loop reads CAASLSGANVLTF. Here the CDR3 DNA reads TGTGCCGCCAGTTTGTCTGGGGCCAACGTCCTGACTTTC.

This chain uses TRBV5-6 with TRBJ2-1, with 8 positions matching TRBD1. The CDR3 length is 15 residues. CDR1 and CDR2 from the germline V gene are SGHDT and YYEEEE. With 5 bases clipped from V and 5 bases from J, the junction kept 9 bases outside the gene matches. The CDR3 is CASRFRDRPNNEQFF. The CDR3 nucleotides are TGTGCCAGCAGGTTCCGGGACAGGCCTAACAATGAGCAGTTCTTC.

This sequence joins TRBV5-1 and TRBJ2-2; TRBD1 matches at 7 bases. This CDR3 spans 15 amino acids. The V and J ends lost 7 bases and 3 bases, in that order; junction bases with no gene match: 9. Per the germline V gene, CDR1 is SGHRS and CDR2 is YFSETQ. The DNA for the CDR3 is TGCGCCAGCTACCCGACAGGGAGTTACACCGGGGAGCTGTTTTTT. Its protein product is CASYPTGSYTGELFF.

The chain employs TRBV29-1 and TRBJ1-2; a possible D gene is TRBD1 (6 bases). Trimming cost V 6 bases and J 4 bases, with 18 bases left between them. Germline V gene data show CDR1 as SQVTM and CDR2 as ANQGSEA. The CDR3 has 14 residues. The CDR3 DNA is TGCAGCGTGCCGGGAAGTAAGGGGGTCTATGGCTACACCTTC. Protein product: CSVPGSKGVYGYTF.

This chain uses TRBV7-6 with TRBJ2-1; D is tentatively TRBD1 or TRBD2 (5 bases each). V shed 5 bases and J shed 7 bases, with 18 bases lying between them. This CDR3 spans 15 amino acids. In germline, CDR1 is SGHVS, CDR2 FNYEAQ. The CDR3 here is CASSTDWGRGNEQFF. The CDR3 nucleotides are TGTGCCAGCAGCACCGATTGGGGGAGAGGTAATGAGCAGTTCTTC.

With respect to this clone: An end of the junction does not agree with germline; a read error may underlie this. This sample also contains other DNA sequences that code for the same CDR3. The chain couples TRBV18 to TRBJ1-1, with D perhaps matching TRBD1 (5 bases). Per germline, CDR1 KGHSH and CDR2 LQKENI. This CDR3 comprises 13 residues. CDR3 in DNA: TGTGCCAGCTCAACCGGGGACGGTACTGAAGCCTTCTTT. Encoded protein: CASSTGDGTEAFF.

This clone was seen once. The V gene is TRBV7-9, the J gene TRBJ1-4; tentatively, D is TRBD1 (6 bases). The V gene lost 1 base and the J gene lost 7 bases, with 13 bases spanning the gap. The CDR3 consists of 15 residues. Germline V gene sequence: CDR1 SEHNR, CDR2 FQNEAQ (reference sequence). The CDR3 loop reads CASSLDGGPGEKLFF. The CDR3, as DNA: TGTGCCAGCAGCTTAGATGGGGGGCCGGGTGAAAAACTGTTTTTT.

This clone occurred once. A read error may account for a junction end that differs from germline. This rearrangement joins TRBV29-1 to TRBJ2-3; D is perhaps TRBD2 (6 bases). Germline-derived CDR1 and CDR2 are SQVTM and ANQGSEA. The CDR3 contains 16 residues. DNA of the CDR3: TGCAGCGTGGAAGGTGGGTGGCGGGGCGGCACAGATACGCAGTATTTT. It encodes CSVEGGWRGGTDTQYF.

The V gene is TRBV6-1, the J gene TRBJ1-5; 8 nucleotides agree with TRBD1. V was pared by 7 bases and J by 7 bases, with 6 bases of the junction left unmatched. Germline CDR1 MNHNS, CDR2 SASEGT. CDR3 length equals 13 residues. CDR3 loop: CASNRQGRQPQHF. CDR3 DNA: TGTGCCAGCAATAGACAGGGGCGGCAGCCCCAGCATTTT.

Remarks on this clone: This CDR3 is missing its conserved last phenylalanine or tryptophan, likely due to a read error. This chain uses TRBV30 with TRBJ2-7; 10 bases agree with TRBD2. Germline assignment: CDR1 GTSNPN and CDR2 SVGIG (reference sequence). V dropped 2 bases and J dropped 5; count of bases not matched to a gene: 12. CDR3 length: 16 amino acids. The CDR3 is CAWSPRTSGGPNEQYL. CDR3 nucleotide sequence: TGTGCCTGGAGTCCCCGGACTAGCGGAGGTCCCAACGAGCAGTACTTA.

This clone was seen a few times. V gene TRBV5-1 combines with J gene TRBJ2-7; D unresolved. The germline V and J ends were trimmed by 0 bases and 5 bases, with 18 bases remaining between them. This CDR3 spans 16 amino acids. Germline V lookup: CDR1 SGHRS, CDR2 YFSETQ. CDR3 nucleotide sequence: TGCGCCAGCAGCTTGGGGGTAGTCGAAGATCTCGACGAGCAGTACTTC. Its translation is CASSLGVVEDLDEQYF.

The chain recombines TRBV5-1 with TRBJ1-1; D perhaps matches TRBD1 (6 bases). Trimming left V 4 bases short and J 7 bases short, with 17 bases between. Germline V gene lookup returns CDR1 SGHRS and CDR2 YFSETQ. This CDR3 has 14 amino acids. The DNA for the CDR3 is TGCGCCAGCAGCACCGGGACAAGGATAAATGAAGCTTTCTTT. Translating gives CASSTGTRINEAFF.

The genes are TRBV19 and TRBJ2-3; D possibly corresponds to TRBD1 (6 bases). Germline V gene sequence: CDR1 LNHDA, CDR2 SQIVND (reference sequence). V lost 7 bases, J lost 6 bases, and 14 bases lay in between. CDR3 size: 13 residues. CDR3 amino acids: CASKAVRGDTQYF. CDR3 nucleotide sequence: TGTGCCAGTAAAGCGGTAAGGGGGGATACGCAGTATTTT.

The chain has TRBV5-1 and TRBJ2-1; TRBD2 matches 7 bases. V shed 2 bases and J 3 bases; nucleotides not matched to a gene: 8. Germline V lookup: CDR1 SGHRS, CDR2 YFSETQ. This CDR3 contains 16 residues. CDR3 DNA sequence: TGCGCCAGCAGCTTAGGGACTACGCGAGTCTACAATGAGCAGTTCTTC. Protein product: CASSLGTTRVYNEQFF.

This chain joins TRBV5-1 and TRBJ1-3; 7 positions agree with TRBD1. Losses at the gene ends were 8 bases for V and 1 base for J; bases not matched to a gene: 6. CDR1 is SGHRS and CDR2 is YFSETQ in the germline V gene. The CDR3 sequence is 14 residues long. CDR3 nucleotide sequence: TGCGCCAGTAAACAGGGGTATTCTGGAAACACCATATATTTT. This translates into CASKQGYSGNTIYF.

The gene calls are TRBV5-1 and TRBJ2-1; TRBD2 is a possible D gene (6 bases). Between the trimmed V and J ends, which lost 3 bases and 4 bases, there was a span of 14 bases. This CDR3 is 15 amino acids long. Germline V gives CDR1 SGHRS, CDR2 YFSETQ. CDR3 protein: CASSSDGGPYNEQFF. The CDR3 coding sequence is TGCGCCAGCAGCTCGGACGGGGGTCCTTACAATGAGCAGTTCTTC.

The chain employs TRBV18 and TRBJ1-1; 7 positions match TRBD1. Germline CDR1 reads KGHSH; CDR2 reads LQKENI. CDR3 length equals 13 residues. Trimming took 6 bases from V and 8 from J; bases not matched to a gene: 9. CDR3 in amino acids: CASSLAGQREAFF. CDR3 DNA: TGTGCCAGCTCTTTGGCGGGACAGAGAGAAGCTTTCTTT.

This clone was counted only a few times. The V and J genes are TRBV7-9 and TRBJ1-1; possibly TRBD1 for D (5 bases). Trimming took off 0 bases at V and 6 bases at J, with 8 bases between the two ends. The CDR3 length is 13 residues. CDR1 SEHNR and CDR2 FQNEAQ come from the germline V gene (reference sequence). CDR3 in DNA: TGTGCCAGCAGCTTAGCGACAGCTTCTGAAGCTTTCTTT. This sequence encodes CASSLATASEAFF.

CDR3 in DNA: TGTGCCAGCAGCTCTAGCAGGTCCTCCTACGAGCAGTACTTC. It encodes CASSSSRSSYEQYF. The chain links TRBV7-2 to TRBJ2-7; possibly TRBD2 for D (5 bases). With 4 bases removed from V and 0 bases from J, the gap between germline ends came to 10 bases. The CDR3 covers 14 residues. Germline V gene data show CDR1 as SGHTA and CDR2 as FQGNSA.

The chain recombines TRBV20-1 with TRBJ1-2; no clear D. Germline V gene sequence: CDR1 DFQATT, CDR2 SNEGSKA (reference sequence). This CDR3 spans 9 amino acids. Trimming left V 6 bases short and J 11 bases short, with 10 bases between. Here the CDR3 DNA reads TGCAGTGCCCCCGTCAGTTACACCTTC. Translated: CSAPVSYTF.

The rearrangement joins TRBV5-6 to TRBJ2-3; 9 nucleotides agree with TRBD2. The CDR3 contains 15 residues. V dropped 4 bases and J dropped 6; count of bases not matched to a gene: 9. Germline V gene sequence: CDR1 SGHDT, CDR2 YYEEEE. The CDR3 reads CASSGTLAGVDTQYF. In DNA form, the CDR3 reads TGTGCCAGCAGCGGGACCTTAGCGGGAGTTGATACGCAGTATTTT.

The chain recombines TRBV5-1 with TRBJ1-1, with D perhaps TRBD1 (6 bases). The CDR3 consists of 17 residues. V gave up 7 bases and J gave up 0 bases, with 22 bases separating them. CDR1 and CDR2 from the germline V gene are SGHRS and YFSETQ. The CDR3 loop reads CASAPESGGLMNTEAFF. The CDR3, as DNA: TGCGCCAGCGCTCCTGAGTCCGGGGGCCTTATGAACACTGAAGCTTTCTTT. The entire variable domain, with the rest obtained from reference TRBV5-1 and TRBJ1-1, is as follows: KAGVTQTPRYLIKTRGQQVTLSCSPISGHRSVSWYQQTPGQGLQFLFEYFSETQRNKGNFPGRFSGRQFSNSRSEMNVSTLELGDSALYLCASAPESGGLMNTEAFFGQGTRLTVV.

CDR3 coding DNA: TGTGCCTGGGGCGTCGAACAGCCCCAGCATTTT. Amino acid sequence: CAWGVEQPQHF. The chain has TRBV30 and TRBJ1-5; no clear D gene. Between the trimmed V and J ends, which lost 5 bases and 7 bases, there was a span of 9 bases. The CDR3 loop spans 11 amino acids. CDR1 GTSNPN and CDR2 SVGIG come from the germline V gene (reference sequence).

The J gene is TRBJ2-7, the V gene TRBV10-3, with 9 bases lining up with TRBD2. After removal of 6 bases from V and 3 bases from J, the junction contained 12 bases not matched to a gene. Germline V gives CDR1 ENHRY, CDR2 SYGVKD. CDR3 length: 16 amino acids. The CDR3: CAIRSGSSGEVYEQYF. The CDR3 region has the DNA TGTGCCATCAGATCAGGATCTAGCGGGGAGGTCTACGAGCAGTACTTC.

The chain employs TRBV27 and TRBJ2-5, with D tentatively TRBD1 or TRBD2 (5 bases each). CDR1 is MNHEY and CDR2 is SMNVEV in the germline V gene (reference sequence). CDR3 length: 16 amino acids. The V end lost 5 bases, the J end lost 9 bases, and 25 bases lay between the germline ends. CDR3 region: CASSETAGAPRGAQYF. The CDR3 bases are TGTGCCAGCAGTGAGACGGCAGGCGCCCCCCGAGGGGCCCAGTACTTC.

The J gene is TRBJ1-1, the V gene TRBV19, with TRBD1 identical over 11 bases. The CDR3 is 14 amino acids. Germline V CDR1 and CDR2: LNHDA, SQIVND (reference sequence). V trimming: 6 bases; J trimming: 2 bases; junction bases outside the gene matches: 2. CDR3 protein: CASSGQGANTEAFF. As DNA, the CDR3 is TGTGCCAGTAGCGGACAGGGGGCCAACACTGAAGCTTTCTTT.

This clone was seen once. The chain employs TRBV2 and TRBJ2-7; D unclear. Germline CDR1 is SNHLY and CDR2 is FYNNEI. CDR3 length: 13 residues. V was trimmed by 4 bases and J by 5 bases, leaving 12 bases between them. The CDR3 sequence: CASSGERFHEQYF. In DNA form, the CDR3 reads TGTGCCAGCAGTGGAGAGAGGTTCCACGAGCAGTACTTC.

The chain recombines TRBV30 with TRBJ2-2, with D possibly matching TRBD1 (5 bases). Trimming cost V 2 bases and J 2 bases, with 12 bases left between them. Germline CDR1 is GTSNPN and CDR2 is SVGIG (reference sequence). This CDR3 has 15 amino acids. CDR3 nucleotides: TGTGCCTGGAGTAGCCTTGGGGCAAACACCGGGGAGCTGTTTTTT. It codes for CAWSSLGANTGELFF.

This rearrangement joins TRBV7-9 to TRBJ1-1; D call uncertain. V lost 5 bases and J 3 bases, leaving 10 bases between the germline ends. CDR3 length: 13 amino acids. CDR1 is SEHNR, CDR2 FQNEAQ, per germline (reference sequence). CDR3 DNA: TGTGCCAGCAGCCTCGACGGGGACACTGAAGCTTTCTTT. Protein: CASSLDGDTEAFF.

V usage is TRBV27 and J usage is TRBJ2-7; 8 positions match TRBD1. V lost 0 bases, J lost 1 base, and 2 bases stayed unmatched. This CDR3 has 15 amino acids. CDR1 is MNHEY, CDR2 SMNVEV, per germline (reference sequence). The CDR3 nucleotides are TGTGCCAGCAGTTTATCGCGACAGGGGTCCTACGAGCAGTACTTC. It codes for CASSLSRQGSYEQYF.